Listed below are T cell receptor beta chains from one sample, sequenced in a study of T-cell memory formation after mild COVID-19. TCRdb used MiXCR to reprocess the 5' RACE reads, holding one entry per CDR3 protein. Of more than 150,000 distinct CDR3 sequences in the sample, roughly 12% were seen once. Sequencing input: PBMCs or a T cell subset sorted from them (not recorded which). These TCRs come from a man in his late teens or twenties who had mild COVID-19 (a few samples of this study predate the infection). Cell type and time point are not known. CDR3s include the opening cysteine and the closing phenylalanine or tryptophan. A D gene is named only where the DNA matches it firmly. Size tells how often a clone was seen (once, few, many) or the class of an expanded clone, and some rows leave it out.

cdr3_nt cdr3_aa v_call d_call j_call clone_size
TGTGCCAGCAGTTATCAGGGGTACGAGCAGTTCTTC CASSYQGYEQFF TRBV27 . TRBJ2-1 .
TGTGCCAGCAGCCTGGGACAGGGCGGGGATGGCTACACCTTC CASSLGQGGDGYTF TRBV9 TRBD1 TRBJ1-2 few
TGTGCCGTCAGTGAGTCGGAAACCGTAACAGATACGCAGTATTTT CAVSESETVTDTQYF TRBV10-3 . TRBJ2-3 .
TGTGCCAGCAGCTTGGCAGCGTCTAGGGGGGCCAACGTCCTGACTTTC CASSLAASRGANVLTF TRBV5-5 . TRBJ2-6 .
TGTGCCAGCAGCCAAGATAAGAGGTCCGGGAACACCGGGGAGCTGTTTTTT CASSQDKRSGNTGELFF TRBV4-2 . TRBJ2-2 .
TGTGCCAGCAGCTCAGGGTTCACTGAAGCTTTCTTT CASSSGFTEAFF TRBV7-9 . TRBJ1-1 many
TGTGCCAGCTCACCCTCCGGGACAGGGTCGACAGATACGCAGTATTTT CASSPSGTGSTDTQYF TRBV18 TRBD1 TRBJ2-3 few
TGCAGTGCTCCGCGGGGGGCCAGGCAAGAGACCCAGTACTTC CSAPRGARQETQYF TRBV20-1 TRBD2 TRBJ2-5 many
TGCAGCGTCCGACAGGGTACGGTGCGCGAGCAGTACTTC CSVRQGTVREQYF TRBV29-1 TRBD1 TRBJ2-7 few
TGTGCCAGCAGCTTAATCGGGCAGGTAGCCAAAAACATTCAGTACTTC CASSLIGQVAKNIQYF TRBV7-2 . TRBJ2-4 many
TGTGCCAGCAGCCCACGGGACTCCGGGTATCAAGAGACCCAGTACTTC CASSPRDSGYQETQYF TRBV4-2 . TRBJ2-5 .
TGTGCCATCAGTTCAGACCCGGCCGGTACGCAGTATTTT CAISSDPAGTQYF TRBV10-3 . TRBJ2-3 .
TGTGCCAGCAGCTTAGCTGCCGAGCAGTACTTC CASSLAAEQYF TRBV13 . TRBJ2-7 few
TGCAGTGCAAACGGGGGCGGGCCAGATACGCAGTATTTT CSANGGGPDTQYF TRBV20-1 . TRBJ2-3 few
TGCAGTGCTAGACCCCCGAACACTGAAGCTTTCTTT CSARPPNTEAFF TRBV20-1 . TRBJ1-1 few
TGTGCCAGCAGCCAAGTCTCACTCTATGGCTACACCTTC CASSQVSLYGYTF TRBV3-1 . TRBJ1-2 .
TGTGCCAGCATCCCCACAGGGGACACTGAAGCTTTCTTT CASIPTGDTEAFF TRBV6-5 TRBD1 TRBJ1-1 few
TGCGCCAGCAGGCCACTAGCGGAGTACACCGGGGAGCTGTTTTTT CASRPLAEYTGELFF TRBV5-1 TRBD2 TRBJ2-2 many
TGTGCCAGCTCACCACCTGTCGCTTACAATGAGCAGTTCTTC CASSPPVAYNEQFF TRBV18 . TRBJ2-1 many